This T cell receptor beta chain is from a study of shared clonotypes between healthy human individuals. Regarding the study as a whole: Sampling used blood alone; tissue repertoires probably differ.

CD8 cells regarded as naive lacked CD45RO, were positively chosen for CCR7, and omitted terminally differentiated effector memory CD45RA+ cells. Turning to this clone: What it binds is not known.

Here immunoSEQ multiplex PCR was the method, and the copy in TCRdb shows in-frame clones only, minus some. Found here are roughly 2.1 million clones, approximately 94% of them singletons; the top ten hold about 1.8%. V was pared by 11 bases and J by 3 bases, with 16 bases between. This CDR3 has 13 residues. Germline V gene sequence: CDR1 SEHNR, CDR2 FQNEAQ (reference sequence). The sample comprised naive CD8+ T cells from PBMCs. This sequence originates from a young man in good health. Some clones in this sample may be carry-over from other donors' samples. This sequence joins TRBV7-9 and TRBJ1-1, with D hard to call. CDR3 bases: TGTGCCTGTGAGAAGGGTCGGTACACTGAAGCTTTCTTT. Protein product: CACEKGRYTEAFF.